This T cell receptor beta chain is drawn from a study of blood T cell repertoires in COVID-19 (TCRdb year 2020). With respect to the entire study: Samples covering the acute and convalescent phases of COVID-19 were provided by collaborators in the United States, Italy and Spain. The repertoires were made available in a free public database intended to serve as a resource for research on the immune response to SARS-CoV-2. Samples came from the ongoing ImmuneRACE study (first 160 participants) plus 1,254 subjects from 6 global collaborators. The dataset comprised deeply sampled blood TCRbeta repertoires from subjects exposed to, actively infected with, or recovered from COVID-19. Where available, HLA class I and class II types were obtained from metadata supplied by the sample provider rather than from assay-based typing. The material from the prospective study consisted of cDNA or gDNA derived from T cells, B-cell-depleted T cells, or PBMCs. The sample metadata nearly always contained a de-identified subject ID, COVID-19 status, age in years and sex. Results the study describes overall, beyond this receptor: The quantity of clinical and demographic metadata differed by source and by participant and was supplied without curation.

Whole blood was collected in K2EDTA tubes by collaborating institutions according to the institutions' own protocols. For TCRbeta analysis, collaborators shipped samples in one of three forms: frozen whole blood, isolated PBMCs, or DNA extracted from either of those sample types. In the germline V gene, CDR1 corresponds to SNHLY and CDR2 to FYNNEI. V is cut by 3 bases and J by 5 bases, and the space between the germline ends is 10 bases. CDR3 length: 14 amino acids, cysteine to phenylalanine. The CDR3 DNA has 42 bases and is translated from base 1. A note on this clone: There is no known antigen for this receptor. No clone much larger than this one lies a single base away; base qualities are absent.

The immunoSEQ Assay, a bias-controlled multiplex PCR, was used to amplify TCRbeta CDR3 regions from genomic DNA. As for the authors' bioinformatics: Within the assay, amplification of reference gene primers was used to estimate how many nucleated cells each sample contained. Sequence reads were collapsed and filtered to measure the absolute abundance of every unique TCRbeta CDR3 rearrangement. Productive Simpson clonality was computed per sample as the square root of Simpson's diversity index over productive rearrangements. TCRdb mirrors the immuneACCESS table, restricted to in-frame sequences. Some clones are absent from its copies; in checked studies, under half trace to an unresolved V gene, and the reason for the others is unknown. That table supplies the V and J calls and clone size; D and trimming were determined from the DNA. The sample records under 150,000 clones, approximately 81% of which are singletons. The ten largest clones represent approximately 38% of the sample.

The sequence came from a human donor in a cohort sampled during active COVID-19. Sequences were obtained from peripheral blood. The chain links TRBV2 with TRBJ1-4, with an unclear D gene assignment. The DNA reads as follows: TGTGCCAGCAGTGATTGGCCCTCAAATGAAAAACTGTTTTTT. Translation gives CASSDWPSNEKLFF.